These 8 T cell receptor beta chains originate from one sample sequenced in a study of regulatory T cells in long-lasting Graves disease. Researchers made TCR beta libraries by using iRepertoire HTBI primers and running Arm-PCR on CDR3 regions. MiXCR was run by TCRdb on the multiplex PCR reads, yielding one entry per CDR3 protein. Here the sample spans under 300,000 distinct CDR3 sequences, 15% to 20% being singletons. Stated time point: newly diagnosed GD, antithyroid drugs for less than 3 months. PBMCs were the source of the RNA used for TCR sequencing. This same sample was also part of a study on T cells in Graves' hyperthyroidism and ophthalmopathy.

Specimen: peripheral blood mononuclear cells (PBMCs), collected at new diagnosis, from a patient treated with antithyroid drugs. The receptor source for this set is a woman in her 30s with Graves disease.

The chain has TRBV28 and TRBJ1-1; 7 bases line up with TRBD1. The J segment lost 1 base and the V segment lost 8 bases, leaving 7 bases of the junction unmatched. The CDR3 loop spans 14 amino acids. Germline V gene lookup returns CDR1 MDHEN and CDR2 SYDVKM. The CDR3 here is CASLKGQRNTEAFF. The DNA of the CDR3 is TGTGCCAGCTTAAAGGGACAGAGGAACACTGAAGCTTTCTTT.

The rearrangement links TRBV27 to TRBJ1-3, with D tentatively TRBD1 (6 bases). Germline CDR1 MNHEY, CDR2 SMNVEV (reference sequence). V was cut by 5 bases and J by 4 bases, with 9 bases left in between. This CDR3 is 13 amino acids long. CDR3 in amino acids: CASSVQGGNTIYF. For the CDR3, the DNA is TGTGCCAGCAGTGTACAGGGAGGAAACACCATATATTTT.

The chain is built from TRBV3-1 and TRBJ2-3; 8 bases match TRBD2. J lost 5 bases, V lost 0 bases, and 10 bases had no gene match. In germline, CDR1 is LGHDT, CDR2 YNNKEL (reference sequence). This CDR3 region has 17 residues. The CDR3: CASSQDPIGGAKDTQYF. CDR3 bases: TGTGCCAGCAGCCAAGATCCTATCGGGGGGGCCAAAGATACGCAGTATTTT.

This clonotype was observed many times. This rearrangement joins TRBV6-1 to TRBJ1-1; D uncertain. CDR3 length equals 14 residues. Deletions cut 6 bases from V and 0 bases from J, with 11 bases between. Germline loops: CDR1 MNHNS, CDR2 SASEGT. In DNA, the CDR3 is TGTGCCAGCAGAGCGGGAGGTTTGAACACTGAAGCTTTCTTT. It specifies CASRAGGLNTEAFF.

This clonotype was counted at least ten times. The chain carries TRBV10-3 and TRBJ1-2; 7 positions match TRBD1. V gave up 3 bases and J gave up 5 bases; unmatched junction bases: 6. The CDR3 has 14 residues. The germline V gene has CDR1 ENHRY and CDR2 SYGVKD. The CDR3 sequence: CAISDDRARYGYTF. The CDR3 coding sequence is TGTGCCATCAGTGACGACAGGGCACGGTATGGCTACACCTTC.

In the case of this clonotype: A far larger clone is just one base off, so this is likely a read error. J is TRBJ2-1 and V is TRBV11-1; D not certain. Germline loops: CDR1 SGHAT, CDR2 FQDESV (reference sequence). CDR3 length equals 17 residues. The CDR3 is CASSRGPGNPSYNEQSF. The CDR3 bases are TGTGCCAGCAGCCGTGGGCCGGGTAACCCATCCTACAATGAGCAGTCCTTC.

Concerning this clonotype itself: This likely traces to a read error, being one base from a far larger clone. The chain couples TRBV28 to TRBJ1-1; D remains ambiguous. Germline values: CDR1 MDHEN, CDR2 SYDVKM. This CDR3 comprises 12 residues. V gave up 4 bases and J gave up 1 base, with 4 bases separating them. The CDR3 spells CASSSRNTEAFF. CDR3 DNA sequence: TGTGCCAGCAGTTCCAGGAACACTGAAGCTTTCTTT.

The V gene is TRBV28, the J gene TRBJ2-1; D unclear. Germline V gene sequence: CDR1 MDHEN, CDR2 SYDVKM. V was pared by 3 bases and J by 5 bases, with 17 bases between. CDR3 length: 16 amino acids. The CDR3 nucleotides read TGTGCCAGCAGTTTTATGGGCAGTATTTTAGACAATGAGCAGTTCTTC. Residues: CASSFMGSILDNEQFF.